A single sample is the source of the 9 T cell receptor beta chains below, sequenced in a study of blood T cell repertoires in COVID-19. Clones were sequenced by immunoSEQ multiplex PCR, and TCRdb holds only the in-frame ones, with some missing. The sample yields 95,000 to 150,000 clones, 75% to 85% seen once. Material: peripheral blood. These receptors originate from a woman in her forties or fifties with acute or convalescent COVID-19.

The chain's CDR3 is CASSARKGLLEETQYF. The DNA of the CDR3 is TGTGCCAGCAGCGCAAGGAAAGGACTATTAGAAGAGACCCAGTACTTC. V usage is TRBV7-9 and J usage is TRBJ2-5; perhaps TRBD2 as D (6 bases). CDR3 size: 16 residues. Trimming shortened V by 5 bases and J by 3 bases, and 19 bases separated the two germline ends. Germline lookup yields CDR1 SEHNR and CDR2 FQNEAQ (reference sequence).

The rearrangement joins TRBV6-6 to TRBJ1-1; possible D gene TRBD1, 5 bases. Germline values: CDR1 MNHNY, CDR2 SVGAGI (reference sequence). The CDR3 runs 11 residues. V shed 9 bases and J shed 7 bases, with 12 bases lying between them. The CDR3 region has the DNA TGTGCCAGTAGCCCGGGACTTGAAGCTTTCTTT. As protein: CASSPGLEAFF.

CDR3 region: CASSLLGQGFAEAFF. The CDR3 DNA reads TGCGCCAGCAGCTTGCTCGGACAGGGTTTTGCTGAAGCTTTCTTT. The V call is TRBV5-1, the J call TRBJ1-1; TRBD1 matches 8 bases. Germline CDR1 and CDR2: SGHRS and YFSETQ. This CDR3 region has 15 residues. J was trimmed by 6 bases and V by 1 base; bases with no gene match: 8.

This sequence joins TRBV29-1 and TRBJ2-3; perhaps TRBD1 as D (5 bases). The CDR3 has 14 amino acids. The ends were cut back, 6 bases at V and 0 bases at J, with 13 bases in the middle. The V gene's germline CDR1 is SQVTM and CDR2 ANQGSEA. CDR3 in DNA: TGCAGCGTGTCTGGCAGGGCTAGCACAGATACGCAGTATTTT. This sequence encodes CSVSGRASTDTQYF.

The sample holds a few counts of this clone. CDR3 bases: TGTGCCAGCAGCCTCGACAGAGTCAATGAAAAACTGTTTTTT. It encodes CASSLDRVNEKLFF. This chain connects TRBV16 to TRBJ1-4; TRBD1 is a possible D gene (5 bases). V was shortened by 4 bases and J by 5 bases, with 11 bases between the two germline ends. CDR3 length equals 14 residues. CDR1 KGHSY and CDR2 FQNENV come from the germline V gene.

The chain is built from TRBV19 and TRBJ1-5; the D is unclear. CDR3 size: 15 residues. Trimming shortened V by 4 bases and J by 5 bases, and 15 bases separated the two germline ends. Germline V gene sequence: CDR1 LNHDA, CDR2 SQIVND (reference sequence). CDR3 amino acids: CASSRSPTGDQPQHF. For the CDR3, the DNA is TGTGCCAGTAGTAGGTCCCCGACCGGAGATCAGCCCCAGCATTTT.

The genes are TRBV3-1 (or the pseudogene TRBV3-2) and TRBJ2-3; D uncertain. V lost 0 bases and J 1 base, leaving 8 bases between the germline ends. CDR1 is LGHDT and CDR2 is YNNKEL in the germline V gene (reference sequence). The CDR3 is 15 amino acids. The DNA for the CDR3 is TGTGCCAGCAGCCAAGATTCCCCAGGCACAGATACGCAGTATTTT. The encoded protein is CASSQDSPGTDTQYF.

This chain connects TRBV30 to TRBJ1-2; D call uncertain. The CDR3 is made up of 13 amino acids. Germline lookup yields CDR1 GTSNPN and CDR2 SVGIG (reference sequence). Trimming removed 1 base from V and 6 bases from J, with 12 bases in between. Here the CDR3 DNA reads TGTGCCTGGAGTGGCGTGCGGGCGGATGGCTACACCTTC. Translated, it gives CAWSGVRADGYTF. The whole variable domain, filled in from reference TRBV30 and TRBJ1-2, reads SQTIHQWPATLVQPVGSPLSLECTVEGTSNPNLYWYRQAAGRGLQLLFYSVGIGQISSEVPQNLSASRPQDRQFILSSKKLLLSDSGFYLCAWSGVRADGYTFGSGTRLTVV.

This chain uses TRBV2 with TRBJ2-1, with TRBD2 identical over 8 bases. The CDR3 is 13 residues long. Germline V gene sequence: CDR1 SNHLY, CDR2 FYNNEI. Trimming removed 7 bases from V and 2 bases from J; junction bases left unmatched: 1. The CDR3: CASILAAYNEQFF. The CDR3 region has the DNA TGTGCCAGCATACTAGCGGCCTACAATGAGCAGTTCTTC.